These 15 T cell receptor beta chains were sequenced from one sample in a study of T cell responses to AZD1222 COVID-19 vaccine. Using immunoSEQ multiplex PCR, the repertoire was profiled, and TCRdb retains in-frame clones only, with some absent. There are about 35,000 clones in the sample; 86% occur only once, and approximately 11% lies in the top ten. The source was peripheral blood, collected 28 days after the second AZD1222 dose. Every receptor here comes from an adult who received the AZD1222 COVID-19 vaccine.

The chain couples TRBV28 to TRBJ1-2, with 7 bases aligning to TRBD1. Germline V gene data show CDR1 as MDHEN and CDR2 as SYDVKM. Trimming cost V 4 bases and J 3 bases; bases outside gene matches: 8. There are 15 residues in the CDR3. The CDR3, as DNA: TGTGCCAGCAGTTCGACGGGACAGTGGGACTATGGCTACACCTTC. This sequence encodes CASSSTGQWDYGYTF.

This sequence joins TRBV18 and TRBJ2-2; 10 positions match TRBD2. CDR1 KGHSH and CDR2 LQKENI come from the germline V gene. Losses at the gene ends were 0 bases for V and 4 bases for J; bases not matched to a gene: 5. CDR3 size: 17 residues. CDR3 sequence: CASSPPTSGMGTGELFF. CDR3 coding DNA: TGTGCCAGCTCACCACCTACTAGCGGGATGGGCACCGGGGAGCTGTTTTTT. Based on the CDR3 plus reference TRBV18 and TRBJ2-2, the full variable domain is NAGVMQNPRHLVRRRGQEARLRCSPMKGHSHVYWYRQLPEEGLKFMVYLQKENIIDESGMPKERFSAEFPKEGPSILRIQQVVRGDSAAYFCASSPPTSGMGTGELFFGEGSRLTVL.

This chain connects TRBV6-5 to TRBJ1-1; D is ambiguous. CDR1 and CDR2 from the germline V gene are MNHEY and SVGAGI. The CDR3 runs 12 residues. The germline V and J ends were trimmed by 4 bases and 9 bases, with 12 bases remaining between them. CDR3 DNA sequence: TGTGCCAGCAGTTTGCCGGGGTTCCAAGCTTTCTTT. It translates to CASSLPGFQAFF.

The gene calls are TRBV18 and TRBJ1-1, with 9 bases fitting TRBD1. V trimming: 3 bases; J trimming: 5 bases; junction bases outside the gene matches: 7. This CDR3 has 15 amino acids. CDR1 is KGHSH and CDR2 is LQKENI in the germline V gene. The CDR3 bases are TGTGCCAGCTCACCCCGACAGGGGGAAGCTACTGAAGCTTTCTTT. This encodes CASSPRQGEATEAFF.

The CDR3 sequence: CASSFRGSYEQYF. The CDR3 coding sequence is TGTGCCAGCAGTTTTAGGGGTAGCTACGAGCAGTACTTC. The chain combines TRBV12-3 or TRBV12-4 with TRBJ2-7; possible D gene TRBD1, 5 bases. This CDR3 spans 13 amino acids. V dropped 3 bases and J dropped 3 bases, with 9 bases sitting between them.

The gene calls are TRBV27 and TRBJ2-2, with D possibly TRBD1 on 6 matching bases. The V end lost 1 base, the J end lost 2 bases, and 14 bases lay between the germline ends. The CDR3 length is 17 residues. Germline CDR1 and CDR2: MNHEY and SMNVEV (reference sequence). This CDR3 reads CASSLWSGDLNTGELFF. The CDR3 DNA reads TGTGCCAGCAGTTTATGGTCAGGGGACCTCAACACCGGGGAGCTGTTTTTT.

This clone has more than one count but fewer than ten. The CDR3 is CASSLTSGSGFYEQYF. DNA for the CDR3: TGTGCCAGCAGTTTAACCAGCGGGAGCGGGTTCTACGAGCAGTACTTC. The chain carries TRBV27 and TRBJ2-7; 8 nucleotides align to TRBD2. V lost 2 bases to trimming and J lost 3 bases; unmatched junction nucleotides: 9. The germline V gene encodes CDR1 MNHEY and CDR2 SMNVEV (reference sequence). The CDR3 totals 16 residues.

CDR3 sequence reads: CASSLGQSNTEAFF. The CDR3 DNA is TGTGCCAGCTCCCTAGGGCAAAGTAACACTGAAGCTTTCTTT. V and J are TRBV2 and TRBJ1-1; D remains ambiguous. The germline V and J ends were trimmed by 8 bases and 2 bases, with 15 bases remaining between them. This CDR3 has 14 amino acids. Germline V CDR1 and CDR2: SNHLY, FYNNEI.

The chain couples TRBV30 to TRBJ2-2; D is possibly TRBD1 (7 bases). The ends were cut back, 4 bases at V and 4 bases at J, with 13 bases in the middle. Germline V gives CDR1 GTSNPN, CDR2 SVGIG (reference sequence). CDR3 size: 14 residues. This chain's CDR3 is CAWIQQGGTGELFF. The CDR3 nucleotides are TGTGCCTGGATCCAGCAGGGGGGCACCGGGGAGCTGTTTTTT.

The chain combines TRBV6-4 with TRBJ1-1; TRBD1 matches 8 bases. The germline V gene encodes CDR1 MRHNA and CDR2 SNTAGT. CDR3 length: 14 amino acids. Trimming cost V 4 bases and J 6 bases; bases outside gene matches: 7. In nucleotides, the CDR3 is TGTGCCAGCAGTGCCGCAGGGGGCGCGGCTGAAGCTTTCTTT. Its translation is CASSAAGGAAEAFF.

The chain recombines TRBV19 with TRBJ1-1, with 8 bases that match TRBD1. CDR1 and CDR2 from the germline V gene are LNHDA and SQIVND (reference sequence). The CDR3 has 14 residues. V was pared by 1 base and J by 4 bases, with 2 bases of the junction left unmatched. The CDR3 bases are TGTGCCAGTAGTATAGTCACAGGGGGCACTGAAGCTTTCTTT. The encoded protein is CASSIVTGGTEAFF.

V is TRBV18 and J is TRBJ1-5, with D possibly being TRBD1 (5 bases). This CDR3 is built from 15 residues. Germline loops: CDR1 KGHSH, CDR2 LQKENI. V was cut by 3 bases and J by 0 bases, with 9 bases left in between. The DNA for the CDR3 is TGTGCCAGCTCACCCACAGGCGATAGCAATCAGCCCCAGCATTTT. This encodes CASSPTGDSNQPQHF. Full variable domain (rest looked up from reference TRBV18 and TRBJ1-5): NAGVMQNPRHLVRRRGQEARLRCSPMKGHSHVYWYRQLPEEGLKFMVYLQKENIIDESGMPKERFSAEFPKEGPSILRIQQVVRGDSAAYFCASSPTGDSNQPQHFGDGTRLSIL.

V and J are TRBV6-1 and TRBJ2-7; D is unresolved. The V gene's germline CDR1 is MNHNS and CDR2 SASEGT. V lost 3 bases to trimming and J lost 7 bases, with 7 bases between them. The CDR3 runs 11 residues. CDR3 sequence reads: CASSDGWEQYF. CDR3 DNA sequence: TGTGCCAGCAGTGATGGATGGGAGCAGTACTTC.

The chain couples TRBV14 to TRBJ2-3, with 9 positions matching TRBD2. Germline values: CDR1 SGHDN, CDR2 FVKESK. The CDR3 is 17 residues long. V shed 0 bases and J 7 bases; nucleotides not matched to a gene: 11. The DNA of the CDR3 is TGTGCCAGCAGCCAAGATGCGGCTAGCGGGATAGGACATACGCAGTATTTT. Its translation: CASSQDAASGIGHTQYF.

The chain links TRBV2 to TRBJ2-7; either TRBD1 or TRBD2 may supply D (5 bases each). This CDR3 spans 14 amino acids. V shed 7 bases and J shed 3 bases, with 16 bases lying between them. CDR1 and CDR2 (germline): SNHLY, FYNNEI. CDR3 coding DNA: TGTGCCAGCAACCTAAGGGGTCGGGGCTACGAGCAGTACTTC. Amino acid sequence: CASNLRGRGYEQYF. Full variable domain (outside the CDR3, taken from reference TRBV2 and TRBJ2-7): EPEVTQTPSHQVTQMGQEVILRCVPISNHLYFYWYRQILGQKVEFLVSFYNNEISEKSEIFDDQFSVERPDGSNFTLKIRSTKLEDSAMYFCASNLRGRGYEQYFGPGTRLTVT.